This TCR beta chain was identified during a study of blood T cell repertoires in COVID-19. Study-wide context: The samples span acute and convalescent COVID-19 from the United States, Italy and Spain. PBMCs, B-cell-depleted T cells, or T cells were the source of the cDNA or gDNA that made up the material.

Participant age was roughly 18 to 89 years, and participants resided in fewer than 25 US areas. Recovered status in Cohort 3 required two negative PCRs, clearance, or symptom resolution. Data came from immunoSEQ multiplex PCR; TCRdb stores just in-frame clones and leaves some out. The data contain 80,000 to 130,000 clones, about 86% of them singletons. The CDR3 is made up of 15 amino acids. The germline V gene has CDR1 MNHEY and CDR2 SVGAGI. The ends lost 9 bases at V and 6 bases at J; junction bases unmatched: 14. The sequenced material came from PBMCs or T cells enriched from blood (not recorded which). The sequence came from a woman in her forties or fifties who had recovered from COVID-19. This chain joins TRBV6-5 and TRBJ2-7; 10 nucleotides line up with TRBD2. In nucleotides, the CDR3 is TGTGCCAGTCGGATCCTGGCTAGCGGGAGTGGCGAGCAGTACTTC. It yields the protein CASRILASGSGEQYF.